This T cell receptor (beta chain) is from a study of PD-L1 blockade in urothelial cancer (TCRdb year 2017). Context from the whole study: Every patient began therapy in 2014 and was given atezolizumab 1,200 mg intravenously every 3 weeks. About nine tenths of the roughly 29 patients were males with bladder-origin urothelial cancer, and 18 of 29 reported a prior smoking history. Patients had an ECOG performance status of 0 or 1 and had received between 0 and 3 prior chemotherapy regimens. Blood samples were analyzed 3 weeks after the start of treatment (second dose) and 6 weeks after the start of treatment. Blood samples yielded a median of around 150,000 T cells and more than 80,000 unique TCRs, with median clonality roughly 0.084. Somatic, immune and clinical correlates of response to PD-L1 blockade with atezolizumab in urothelial cancer were the focus of an exploratory multi-omic analysis. Pretreatment tumor samples and matched peripheral blood, collected serially before and after atezolizumab treatment, underwent TCR sequencing. Durable clinical benefit meant progression-free survival longer than 6 months, and TCR features were also tested against progression-free and overall survival. In the same patients, pretreatment tumors underwent whole exome sequencing and RNA sequencing in addition to TCR sequencing. Eight to ten patients achieved durable clinical benefit and some 21 did not. Under 30 patients had pretreatment blood TCR-seq, some 24 had at least one posttreatment blood collection, and some 24 had tumor TCR-seq.

V lost 3 bases and J lost 2 bases, and the count of bases not matched to a germline gene is 4. The germline V gene provides CDR1 SGDLS and CDR2 YYNGEE. Including cysteine and phenylalanine, the CDR3 has 15 amino acids. The retained sequence is limited to the CDR3, 45 bases, with the frame set at the first base. Overall study outcomes, separate from this receptor: Small sample size (n of about 30) and many exploratory analyses mean the results are intended to be hypothesis-generating. A pretreatment peripheral blood TCR clonality below the median was linked to improved progression-free and overall survival. Greater expansion of tumor-associated TCR clones in peripheral blood 3 weeks after the start of treatment was observed in patients with durable benefit (n ≈ 22, p = 0.022).

In light of the paper, this sample's time point label describes: pretreatment peripheral blood. A cohort of around 29 patients with locally advanced or metastatic urothelial carcinoma, treated at Memorial Sloan Kettering on a trial protocol, was included. Peripheral blood mononuclear cells were collected pretreatment and during treatment, with between 1 and 8 total time points per patient. The Qiagen DNeasy Blood extraction kit was used to purify genomic DNA from total PBMCs and tumor samples. PBMCs were collected pretreatment and during treatment, and were isolated and stored as previously described. With respect to this clone: The target of this receptor is not known. One base away there is no much larger clone; base qualities are not given.

Synthetic TCR analog templates were spiked into each PCR so that absolute template abundance could be estimated from read counts. The immunoSEQ assay used bias-controlled V and J gene primers to amplify TCRbeta CDR3 regions from genomic DNA. Rearranged TCRbeta segments were sequenced at approximately 20X coverage. The study's own analysis went as follows. Clustering was used to correct sequencing errors, and CDR3s were annotated against IMGT to assign V, D and J genes. Downstream analyses used only productive TCRbeta rearrangements and left out out-of-frame or stop-codon sequences. Clonality was calculated as one minus the Shannon entropy normalized by the log of the number of unique productive sequences. Clones differing between time points or between blood and tumor were identified using Fisher's exact test with Benjamini-Hochberg correction, with an adjusted p below 0.01 applied as the threshold. TCRdb holds this immuneACCESS table with in-frame rearrangements only. Some clones are missing; in checked studies, unresolved V genes explain under half, and the rest has no known cause. That table gives V, J and clone size, and the DNA gave D and trimming. A total of around 71,000 clones appear in this sample, around four fifths of them only once. About 6.7% of the sample lies in the top ten.

This clonotype was sampled from a man in his forties or fifties with urothelial cancer. Recombination linked TRBV9 to TRBJ2-1, with 8 junctional bases fitting TRBD2. Material: PBMCs, obtained around atezolizumab (anti-PD-L1) treatment. The CDR3 in this case is CASSAEGLAYNEQFF. The nucleotides are TGTGCCAGCAGCGCCGAGGGACTAGCCTACAATGAGCAGTTCTTC.